Reported below is one TCR beta chain. As yet, its antigen is unknown. The sample originates from a study of shared clonotypes between healthy human individuals. Study-wide points: Exclusively blood specimens were collected; tissue repertoires likely differ. Generation probability values for non-shared clonotypes were lower than those for clonotypes shared by all four donors. Some naive CD4 clonotypes, approximately 4.5%, turned up in common across several donors.

Selected positively for CCR7 and CD45RO-negative, naive CD8 cells excluded terminally differentiated effector memory CD45RA+ cells. Donation came from healthy HIV-negative adults that had no recent acute infections or vaccinations. Sequenced by immunoSEQ multiplex PCR; TCRdb stores in-frame clones only, minus some. The table has roughly 2,000,000 clones, about 94% seen once. This receptor was identified in a man aged 18-30 years in good health. Some clones in this sample may be carry-over from other donors' samples. Source material: naive CD8+ T cells from PBMCs.

CDR3: CSVGGAGNYNEQFF. The CDR3 region has the DNA TGCAGCGTTGGAGGGGCAGGTAACTACAATGAGCAGTTCTTC. This sequence joins TRBV29-1 and TRBJ2-1; D assignment may be TRBD1 or TRBD2 (5 bases each). The germline gives CDR1 SQVTM, CDR2 ANQGSEA. CDR3 length: 14 amino acids. Trimming removed 4 bases from V and 3 bases from J, with 13 bases in between.